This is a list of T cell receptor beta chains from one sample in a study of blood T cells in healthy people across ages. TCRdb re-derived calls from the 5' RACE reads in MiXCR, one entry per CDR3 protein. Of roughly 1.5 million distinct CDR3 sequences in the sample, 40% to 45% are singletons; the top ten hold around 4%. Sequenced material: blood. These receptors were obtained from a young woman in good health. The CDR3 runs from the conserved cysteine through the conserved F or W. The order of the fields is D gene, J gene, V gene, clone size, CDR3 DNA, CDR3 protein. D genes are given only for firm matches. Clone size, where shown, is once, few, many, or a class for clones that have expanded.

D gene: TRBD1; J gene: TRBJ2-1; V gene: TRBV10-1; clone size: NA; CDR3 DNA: TGCGCCAGCAGTGAGCCGAGACAGGGGGGAAATGAGCAGTTCTTC; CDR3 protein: CASSEPRQGGNEQFF
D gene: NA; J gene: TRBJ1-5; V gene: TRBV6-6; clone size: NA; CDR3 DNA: TGTGCCAGCAGTTACGTACAGGGCGGGCGACAGCCCCAGCATTTT; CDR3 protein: CASSYVQGGRQPQHF
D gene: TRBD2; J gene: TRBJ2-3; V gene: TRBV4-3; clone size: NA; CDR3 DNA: TGCGCCAGCAGCCAAGATGGGGCTAGCGGGGGCACAGATACGCAGTATTTT; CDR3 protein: CASSQDGASGGTDTQYF
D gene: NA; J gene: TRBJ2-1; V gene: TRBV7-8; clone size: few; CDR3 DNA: TGTGCCAGCAGTCCTCGATACAGGAGTTACAATGAGCAGTTCTTC; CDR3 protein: CASSPRYRSYNEQFF
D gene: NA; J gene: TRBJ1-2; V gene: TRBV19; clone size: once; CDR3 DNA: TGTGCCAGTAGGCGGGACCTTTATGGCTACACCTTC; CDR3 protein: CASRRDLYGYTF
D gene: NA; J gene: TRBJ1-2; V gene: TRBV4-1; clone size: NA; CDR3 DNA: TGCGCCAGCAGCCCTAGTACTAGGTTGTATGGCTACACCTTC; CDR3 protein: CASSPSTRLYGYTF
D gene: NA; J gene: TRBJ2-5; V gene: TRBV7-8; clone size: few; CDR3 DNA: TGTGCCACCAGGCTGACCAGGGGCCAGTACTTC; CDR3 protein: CATRLTRGQYF
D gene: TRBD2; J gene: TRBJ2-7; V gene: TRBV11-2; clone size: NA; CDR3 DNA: TGTGCCAGCAACAGCCTAGCGGGGCGCTACGAGCAGTACTTC; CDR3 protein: CASNSLAGRYEQYF
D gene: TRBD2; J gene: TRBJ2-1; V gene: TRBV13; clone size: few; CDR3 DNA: TGTGCCAGCAGCCCCCAGACTAGCGGGGGGCCACTCTCCTACAATGAGCAGTTCTTC; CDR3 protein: CASSPQTSGGPLSYNEQFF
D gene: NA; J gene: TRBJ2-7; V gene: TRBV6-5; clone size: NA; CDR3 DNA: TGTGCCAGCAGATACTCTCCAGGGCAGTACGAGCAGTACTTC; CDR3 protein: CASRYSPGQYEQYF
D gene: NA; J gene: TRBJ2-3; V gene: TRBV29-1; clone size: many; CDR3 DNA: TGCAGCGTTGCCAGGGTTGTCGCAGATACGCAGTATTTT; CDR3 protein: CSVARVVADTQYF
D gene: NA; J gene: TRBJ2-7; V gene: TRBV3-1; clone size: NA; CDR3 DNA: TGTGCCAGCAGCCAACTGGGGGGACCGACCGAGCAGTACTTC; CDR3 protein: CASSQLGGPTEQYF
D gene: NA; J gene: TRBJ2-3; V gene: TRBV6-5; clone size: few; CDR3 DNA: TGTGCCAGCAGTTACAGCGGCAGGACCAGCACAGATACGCAGTATTTT; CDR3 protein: CASSYSGRTSTDTQYF
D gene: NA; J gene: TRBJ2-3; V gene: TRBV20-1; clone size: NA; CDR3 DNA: TGCAGTGCTGGTAGGACTTCAGATACGCAGTATTTT; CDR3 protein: CSAGRTSDTQYF
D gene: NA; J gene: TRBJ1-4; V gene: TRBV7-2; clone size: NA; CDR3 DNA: TGTGCCAGCAGCTTAGAGATTTCCGAAAAACTGTTTTTT; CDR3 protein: CASSLEISEKLFF
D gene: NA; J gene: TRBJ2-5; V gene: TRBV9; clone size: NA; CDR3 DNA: TGTGCCAGCAGCATCACGACTAGGAATCATGAGCAGTACTTC; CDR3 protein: CASSITTRNHEQYF
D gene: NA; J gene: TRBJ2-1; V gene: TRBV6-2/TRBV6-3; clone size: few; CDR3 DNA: TGTGCCAGCAGTTTTGCAAACCTAATAGGGTTCTTC; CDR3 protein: CASSFANLIGFF
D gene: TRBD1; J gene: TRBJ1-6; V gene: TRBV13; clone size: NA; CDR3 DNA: TGTGCCAGCAGCGAGACAGGGTGGGTGGATTCACCCCTCCACTTT; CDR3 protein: CASSETGWVDSPLHF
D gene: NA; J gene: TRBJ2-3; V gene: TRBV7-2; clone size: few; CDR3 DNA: TGTGCCAGCAGCCCGCCCAACTTAGATACGCAGTATTTT; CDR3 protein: CASSPPNLDTQYF
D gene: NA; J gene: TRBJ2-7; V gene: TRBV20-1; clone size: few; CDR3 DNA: TGCAGTGCTAGACGCCTCCTCAGGGAGGACCGCTCCTACGAGCAGTACTTC; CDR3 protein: CSARRLLREDRSYEQYF